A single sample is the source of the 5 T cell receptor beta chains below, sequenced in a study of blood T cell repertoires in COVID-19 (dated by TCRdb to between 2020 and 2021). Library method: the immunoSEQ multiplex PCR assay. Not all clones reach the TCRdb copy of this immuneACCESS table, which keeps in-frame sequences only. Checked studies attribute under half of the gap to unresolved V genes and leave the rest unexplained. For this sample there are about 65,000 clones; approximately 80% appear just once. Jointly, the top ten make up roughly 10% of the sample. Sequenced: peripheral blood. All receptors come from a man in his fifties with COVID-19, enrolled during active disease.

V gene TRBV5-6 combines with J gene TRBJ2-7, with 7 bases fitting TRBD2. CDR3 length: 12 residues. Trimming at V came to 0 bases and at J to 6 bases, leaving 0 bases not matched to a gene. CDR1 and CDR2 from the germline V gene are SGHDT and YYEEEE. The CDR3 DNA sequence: TGTGCCAGCAGCTTGGGGGGGGGCGAGCAGTACTTC. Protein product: CASSLGGGEQYF.

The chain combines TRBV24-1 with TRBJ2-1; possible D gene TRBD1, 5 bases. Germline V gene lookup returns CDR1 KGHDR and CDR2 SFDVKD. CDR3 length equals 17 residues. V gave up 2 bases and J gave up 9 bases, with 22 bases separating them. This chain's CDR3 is CATSDWGQGTPFVEQFF. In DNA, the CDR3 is TGTGCCACCAGTGATTGGGGCCAGGGTACCCCCTTTGTTGAGCAGTTCTTC.

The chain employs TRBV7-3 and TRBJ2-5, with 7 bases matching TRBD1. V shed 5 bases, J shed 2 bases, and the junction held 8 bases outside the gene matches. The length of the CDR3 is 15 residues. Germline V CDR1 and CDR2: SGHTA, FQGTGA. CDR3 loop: CASSLSGQLQETQYF. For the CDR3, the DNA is TGTGCCAGCAGCCTATCGGGACAGCTACAAGAGACCCAGTACTTC.

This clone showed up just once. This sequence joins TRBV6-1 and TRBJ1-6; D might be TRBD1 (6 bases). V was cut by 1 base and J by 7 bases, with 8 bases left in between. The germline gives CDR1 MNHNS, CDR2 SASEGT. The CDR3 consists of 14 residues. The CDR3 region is CASSEGTENSPLHF. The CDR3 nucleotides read TGTGCCAGCAGTGAAGGGACAGAAAATTCACCCCTCCACTTT.

For the CDR3, the DNA is TGTGCCAGCAGTTTTGGGGGCCCCAATTCACCCCTCCACTTT. It specifies CASSFGGPNSPLHF. The chain employs TRBV27 and TRBJ1-6; maybe TRBD1 (6 bases). V was trimmed by 3 bases and J by 7 bases, leaving 10 bases between them. The CDR3 loop spans 14 amino acids. Germline values: CDR1 MNHEY, CDR2 SMNVEV (reference sequence).